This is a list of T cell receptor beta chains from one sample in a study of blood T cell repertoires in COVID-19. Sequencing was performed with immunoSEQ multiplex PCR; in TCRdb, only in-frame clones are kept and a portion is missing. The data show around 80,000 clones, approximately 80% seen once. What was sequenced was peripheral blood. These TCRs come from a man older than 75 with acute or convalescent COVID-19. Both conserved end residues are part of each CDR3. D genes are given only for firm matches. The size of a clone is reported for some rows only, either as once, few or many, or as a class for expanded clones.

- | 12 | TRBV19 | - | CASRSGVTEAFF
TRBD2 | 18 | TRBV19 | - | CASSKVSGGATYYNEQFF
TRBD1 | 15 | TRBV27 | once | CASSNGQGLITEAFF
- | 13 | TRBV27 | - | CASSLLGKETQYF
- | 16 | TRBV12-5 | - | CASGLVSPGGNQPQHF
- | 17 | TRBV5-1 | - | CASAPGATGSGTDTQYF
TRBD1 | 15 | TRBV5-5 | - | CASSPSTGESYGYTF
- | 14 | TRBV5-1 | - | CASSGRPGGEKLFF
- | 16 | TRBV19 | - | CASSRRDGGSNQPQHF
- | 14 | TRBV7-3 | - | CASSRGRQGYGYTF
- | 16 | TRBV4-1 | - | CASSQRSRQANEKLFF
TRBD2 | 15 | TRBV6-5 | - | CASSRRTSGLDTQYF
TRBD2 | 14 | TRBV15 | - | CATSIDLAGGSQYF
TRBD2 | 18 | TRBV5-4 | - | CASSPGTSGGLISYEQYF
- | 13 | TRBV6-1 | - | CASSEGGGYGYTF
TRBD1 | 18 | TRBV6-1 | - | CASSESGTGGYSNQPQHF
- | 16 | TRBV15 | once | CATSRDKQGAGNTIYF
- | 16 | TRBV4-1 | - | CASSQSVQGGNYGYTF
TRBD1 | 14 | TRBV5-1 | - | CASSLTGGINEQFF
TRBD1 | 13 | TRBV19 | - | CASRQGSTDTQYF
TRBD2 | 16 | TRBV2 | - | CASSENQAGGADTQYF
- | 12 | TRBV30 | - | CAWTRSNTEAFF
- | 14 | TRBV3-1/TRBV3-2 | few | CASSGRGVGNTIYF
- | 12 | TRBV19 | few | CASSMGADTQYF
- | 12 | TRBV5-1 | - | CASSAGTGELFF